The sequence of this T cell receptor beta chain was determined in a study of blood T cell repertoires in COVID-19. In the study overall: Samples representing acute and convalescent COVID-19 were sourced from the United States, Italy and Spain. PBMCs, B-cell-depleted T cells, or T cells were the source of the cDNA or gDNA that made up the material.

Per germline, CDR1 GTSNPN and CDR2 SVGIG (reference sequence). J was trimmed by 6 bases and V by 5 bases; bases with no gene match: 10. The CDR3 has 15 residues. As processed by the authors: Counts of nucleated cells, estimated from reference gene primer amplification, were obtained. Clones were read by immunoSEQ multiplex PCR, and TCRdb kept only the in-frame ones, dropping some. V and J calls and clone size are those listed in that table; D and trimming were worked out from the DNA. The profile shows around 130,000 clones, 75% to 85% of them singletons. This chain connects TRBV30 to TRBJ2-3, with TRBD1 identical over 11 bases. The source is a man at least 80 years old with acute or convalescent COVID-19. The sequencing sample was made of peripheral blood. CDR3 loop: CAWSAGQGVLDTQYF. The CDR3 DNA sequence: TGTGCCTGGTCAGCGGGACAGGGGGTTTTGGATACGCAGTATTTT.